In this sample, the clone carrying this T cell receptor (beta chain) turned up many times. This entry is derived from a study of T-cell reconstitution after alpha-beta-depleted transplantation in children. Per germline, CDR1 SEHNR and CDR2 FQNEAQ (reference sequence). The CDR3 contains 16 residues. V gave up 1 base and J gave up 2 bases, with 13 bases separating them. Unique molecular identifiers tagged the TCRbeta library. TCRdb re-called the PCR reads with MiXCR, one entry per CDR3 protein. Found here are over 85,000 distinct CDR3 sequences, 10% to 13% of them singletons; the top ten hold about 8.8%.

This sequence originates from a human donor who donated a stem cell graft to a child with acute lymphoblastic leukemia. This chain links TRBV7-9 with TRBJ2-3; D may be TRBD2 (6 bases). Source: PBMCs from the stem cell graft donor, taken from the stem cell graft. The CDR3 region has the DNA TGTGCCAGCAGCTTAGTCACTAGCCGAATCACAGATACGCAGTATTTT. Residues: CASSLVTSRITDTQYF.